These T cell receptor beta chains were read from a single sample in a study of cytomegalovirus exposure and HLA in healthy donors. The table came from immunoSEQ multiplex PCR; TCRdb's copy has only in-frame clones and leaves some out. The sample contains roughly 80,000 clones, about 68% of which appear only once. Sequencing was performed on PBMCs. The source of these receptors is a woman between 50 and 59 years old in good health and CMV-seropositive. The CDR3 runs from the conserved cysteine through the conserved F or W. The D gene is left open where the match is weak. Size values are once, few and many counts, or a class for expanded clones, and some rows have none.

d_gene,abundance,j_gene,v_gene,CDR3aa,CDR3nt
TRBD1,-,TRBJ1-2,TRBV4-1,CASSQESGQGDYGYTF,TGCGCCAGCAGCCAGGAATCAGGACAGGGGGACTATGGCTACACCTTC
-,few,TRBJ1-5,TRBV4-2,CASSQGAAGARNQPQHF,TGTGCCAGCAGCCAAGGGGCCGCAGGGGCAAGAAATCAGCCCCAGCATTTT
-,few,TRBJ1-2,TRBV7-9,CASQTWANYGYTF,TGTGCCAGTCAGACTTGGGCTAACTATGGCTACACCTTC
TRBD2,few,TRBJ2-3,TRBV6-4,CASSPGGAGTDTQYF,TGTGCCAGCAGTCCCGGGGGGGCCGGGACAGATACGCAGTATTTT
-,-,TRBJ2-3,TRBV5-1,CASSLEGRVVDTQYF,TGCGCCAGCAGCTTGGAAGGCAGGGTCGTAGATACGCAGTATTTT
-,-,TRBJ1-1,TRBV6-5,CASSLQRDTEAFF,TGTGCCAGCAGCCTACAGCGGGACACTGAAGCTTTCTTT
TRBD2,-,TRBJ2-2,TRBV5-1,CASSLGLRGENTGELFF,TGCGCCAGCAGCCTGGGACTCCGGGGGGAGAACACCGGGGAGCTGTTTTTT
-,once,TRBJ1-1,TRBV14,CASSQDGGWNTEAFF,TGTGCCAGCAGCCAAGATGGAGGGTGGAACACTGAAGCTTTCTTT
TRBD1,few,TRBJ2-3,TRBV5-1,CASSAKTGSVPDTQYF,TGCGCCAGCAGCGCCAAGACAGGGTCCGTCCCAGATACGCAGTATTTT
TRBD1,-,TRBJ1-2,TRBV29-1,CGVAGTANYGYTF,TGCGGCGTGGCCGGGACAGCTAACTATGGCTACACCTTC
-,few,TRBJ2-1,TRBV6-1,CASRAYLSSYNEQFF,TGTGCCAGCAGGGCTTATTTAAGCTCCTACAATGAGCAGTTCTTC
-,few,TRBJ2-1,TRBV19,CASTPPGDGEQFF,TGTGCCAGTACCCCCCCGGGGGACGGGGAGCAGTTCTTC
TRBD2,-,TRBJ2-5,TRBV11-1,CASTSGQETQYF,TGTGCCAGTACTAGCGGCCAAGAGACCCAGTACTTC
TRBD1,-,TRBJ1-2,TRBV5-1,CASSPSTDRLNYGYTF,TGCGCCAGCAGCCCGAGCACGGACAGGTTAAACTATGGCTACACCTTC
TRBD1,-,TRBJ1-4,TRBV5-1,CASSLEGQGHEKLFF,TGCGCCAGCAGCTTGGAAGGACAGGGGCATGAAAAACTGTTTTTT
-,-,TRBJ2-7,TRBV6-1,CASSEARTTLKQYF,TGTGCCAGCAGTGAAGCGCGGACAACCCTTAAGCAGTACTTC
-,-,TRBJ2-5,TRBV7-3,CASGPEGEETQYF,TGTGCCAGCGGACCCGAGGGGGAAGAGACCCAGTACTTC
TRBD1,-,TRBJ1-5,TRBV4-1,CASSLVFGQGGQPQHF,TGCGCCAGCAGCCTCGTTTTTGGACAGGGGGGTCAGCCCCAGCATTTT
-,few,TRBJ1-3,TRBV15,CATSRDIGAGNTIYF,TGTGCCACCAGCAGAGATATAGGGGCTGGAAACACCATATATTTT
-,-,TRBJ2-3,TRBV5-4,CASSFGGYSTDTQYF,TGTGCCAGCAGCTTCGGCGGATATAGCACAGATACGCAGTATTTT
-,few,TRBJ1-6,TRBV28,CASSLGRGGSPLHF,TGTGCCAGCAGTTTAGGGAGGGGAGGCTCACCCCTCCACTTT
TRBD2,few,TRBJ2-5,TRBV5-4,CASSLDLAGGQETQYF,TGTGCCAGCAGCTTGGATCTAGCGGGGGGGCAAGAGACCCAGTACTTC
-,-,TRBJ1-1,TRBV5-1,CASSLGQGKDTEAFF,TGCGCCAGCAGCTTGGGCCAGGGTAAGGACACTGAAGCTTTCTTT
-,-,TRBJ2-3,TRBV29-1,CSDSRTVGDTQYF,TGCAGCGACTCTAGAACGGTGGGAGATACGCAGTATTTT
TRBD1,-,TRBJ1-4,TRBV15,CATSVDRTGLPDEKLFF,TGTGCCACCAGCGTCGACCGGACAGGGTTGCCAGATGAAAAACTGTTTTTT
-,-,TRBJ1-1,TRBV18,CASSPRELNTEAFF,TGTGCCAGCTCACCTAGGGAGTTGAACACTGAAGCTTTCTTT
-,-,TRBJ2-2,TRBV30,CAWRGSRTGELFF,TGTGCCTGGCGGGGATCGAGGACCGGGGAGCTGTTTTTT
-,-,TRBJ2-1,TRBV5-1,CASSATDEQFF,TGCGCCAGCAGCGCGACAGATGAGCAGTTCTTC
-,few,TRBJ1-4,TRBV28,CASSTKGSRNEKLFF,TGTGCCAGCAGTACAAAGGGGTCGAGGAATGAAAAACTGTTTTTT
-,-,TRBJ1-1,TRBV7-9,CASSPLGGMNTEAFF,TGTGCCAGCAGCCCCTTAGGGGGAATGAACACTGAAGCTTTCTTT
-,few,TRBJ2-6,TRBV7-2,CASSFNNRVITGANVLTF,TGTGCCAGCAGCTTCAACAACAGGGTGATCACTGGGGCCAACGTCCTGACTTTC
-,-,TRBJ1-6,TRBV7-9,CASSLDSPHSPLHF,TGTGCCAGCAGTCTCGACAGCCCCCATTCACCCCTCCACTTT
TRBD1,-,TRBJ1-4,TRBV5-6,CASSLMGQGVAEKLFF,TGTGCCAGCAGCTTAATGGGACAGGGGGTGGCTGAAAAACTGTTTTTT
-,-,TRBJ2-6,TRBV6-1,CASSSVSGANVLTF,TGTGCCAGCAGTAGCGTCTCTGGGGCCAACGTCCTGACTTTC
-,few,TRBJ2-3,TRBV21-1,CASSSPGREATDTQYF,TGTGCCAGCAGCTCTCCAGGGCGGGAAGCCACAGATACGCAGTATTTT
TRBD1,-,TRBJ1-4,TRBV4-1,CASARQGIDEKLFF,TGCGCCAGCGCACGACAGGGTATCGATGAAAAACTGTTTTTT
-,-,TRBJ2-2,TRBV13,CASRLAAGELFF,TGTGCCAGCAGATTAGCTGCCGGGGAGCTGTTTTTT
-,-,TRBJ1-1,TRBV10-3,CAIRRLTVTEAFF,TGTGCCATCAGACGCCTGACAGTCACTGAAGCTTTCTTT
-,few,TRBJ1-2,TRBV28,CASTRGGAPGGYTF,TGTGCCAGCACCCGAGGCGGCGCGCCTGGGGGCTACACCTTC
TRBD1,once,TRBJ1-1,TRBV5-1,CASGTGPGEAFF,TGCGCCAGCGGGACAGGGCCAGGTGAAGCTTTCTTT
-,-,TRBJ2-1,TRBV5-6,CASSLSTSRYNEQFF,TGTGCCAGCAGCTTGTCGACTAGTCGGTACAATGAGCAGTTCTTC
-,-,TRBJ1-4,TRBV7-9,CASPSGENEKLFF,TGTGCCAGCCCCTCCGGGGAGAATGAAAAACTGTTTTTT
-,-,TRBJ1-2,TRBV9,CASTGGSLNYGYTF,TGTGCCAGCACGGGAGGGTCCTTGAACTATGGCTACACCTTC
-,few,TRBJ2-3,TRBV10-2,CASSAVTDTQYF,TGCGCCAGCAGTGCGGTCACAGATACGCAGTATTTT
-,-,TRBJ1-2,TRBV5-6,CASSEQGYGYTF,TGTGCCAGCAGCGAGCAGGGCTATGGCTACACCTTC
-,-,TRBJ1-1,TRBV6-1,CASSEKTENTEAFF,TGTGCCAGCAGTGAAAAGACTGAGAACACTGAAGCTTTCTTT
-,-,TRBJ2-3,TRBV9,CASSVHTSTDTQYF,TGTGCCAGCAGCGTCCATACTAGCACAGATACGCAGTATTTT
-,-,TRBJ2-3,TRBV4-1,CASSQGVYYTDTQYF,TGCGCCAGCAGCCAAGGGGTCTACTACACAGATACGCAGTATTTT
TRBD1,-,TRBJ1-2,TRBV11-3,CASSPGTGGANGYTF,TGTGCCAGCAGCCCAGGGACAGGGGGCGCGAATGGCTACACCTTC
-,-,TRBJ1-2,TRBV5-4,CASSLAGMGRYGYTF,TGTGCCAGCAGCTTGGCCGGAATGGGGCGATATGGCTACACCTTC
-,few,TRBJ2-6,TRBV19,CASSKSYGPLHSGANVLTF,TGTGCCAGTAGTAAGAGTTATGGGCCACTTCACTCTGGGGCCAACGTCCTGACTTTC